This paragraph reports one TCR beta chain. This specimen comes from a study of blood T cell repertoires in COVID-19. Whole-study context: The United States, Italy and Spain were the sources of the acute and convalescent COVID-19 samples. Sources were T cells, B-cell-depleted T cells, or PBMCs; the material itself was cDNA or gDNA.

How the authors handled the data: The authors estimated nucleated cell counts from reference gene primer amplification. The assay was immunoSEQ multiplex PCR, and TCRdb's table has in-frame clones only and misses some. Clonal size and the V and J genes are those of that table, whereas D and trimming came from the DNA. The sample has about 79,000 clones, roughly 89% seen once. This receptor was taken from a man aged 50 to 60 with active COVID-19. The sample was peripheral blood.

Here the CDR3 reads CASSQDVSSSYNSPLHF. CDR3 in DNA: TGTGCCAGCAGCCAAGATGTCTCGAGCTCCTATAATTCACCCCTCCACTTT. This chain links TRBV3-1 (or the pseudogene TRBV3-2) with TRBJ1-6; no reliable D call. In germline, CDR1 is LGHDT, CDR2 YNNKEL (reference sequence). The CDR3 covers 17 residues. V was clipped by 0 bases and J by 0 bases, with 9 bases between them.